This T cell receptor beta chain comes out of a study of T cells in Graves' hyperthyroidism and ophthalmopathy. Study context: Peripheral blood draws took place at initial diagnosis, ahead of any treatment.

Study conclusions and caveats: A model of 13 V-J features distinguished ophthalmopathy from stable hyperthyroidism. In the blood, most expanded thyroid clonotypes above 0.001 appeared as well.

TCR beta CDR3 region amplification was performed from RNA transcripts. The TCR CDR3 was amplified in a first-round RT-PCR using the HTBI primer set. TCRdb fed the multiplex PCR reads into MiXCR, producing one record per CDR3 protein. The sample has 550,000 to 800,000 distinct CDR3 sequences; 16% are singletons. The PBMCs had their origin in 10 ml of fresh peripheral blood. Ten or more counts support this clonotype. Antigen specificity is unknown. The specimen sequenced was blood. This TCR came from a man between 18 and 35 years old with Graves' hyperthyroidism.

CDR3 loop: CASSLRAGNTIYF. CDR3 nucleotides: TGTGCCAGCAGCTTACGGGCGGGAAACACCATATATTTT. The rearrangement links TRBV11-2 to TRBJ1-3; D ambiguous. The germline gives CDR1 SGHAT, CDR2 FQNNGV. The length of the CDR3 is 13 residues. V gave up 2 bases and J gave up 4 bases, with 6 bases separating them. The variable domain in full, completed from reference TRBV11-2 and TRBJ1-3, reads EAGVAQSPRYKIIEKRQSVAFWCNPISGHATLYWYQQILGQGPKLLIQFQNNGVVDDSQLPKDRFSAERLKGVDSTLKIQPAKLEDSAVYLCASSLRAGNTIYFGEGSWLTVV.